The clone carrying this T cell receptor (beta chain) was detected a few times. Antigen: not known. This sample's treatment: roughly nine-day PBMC culture with coronavirus spike peptide pools or control peptides (ViraFEST assay). Positive SARS-CoV-2 PCR tests in convalescent patients dated from March to December 2020, pre-Alpha, Beta and Delta. Having spent ten to eleven days in culture, CD4+ T cells were then isolated by negative selection. This CDR3 region has 17 residues. Unmatched junction bases numbered 9, after V lost 2 bases and J lost 4 bases. Per the germline V gene, CDR1 is SGHVS and CDR2 is FQNEAQ. With the Oncomine TCR Beta short-read assay, DNA from cultured CD4+ T cells was sequenced. Genomic DNA was drawn out of CD4+ T cells grown in culture. One entry per CDR3 protein, called by TCRdb with MiXCR from the PCR reads. This table holds about 14,000 distinct CDR3 sequences, more than 20% found once.

This entry comes from a study of vaccination and CD4 T cells after COVID-19. The receptor comes from a human donor with COVID-19. The rearrangement uses TRBV7-8 and TRBJ1-2; 11 bases agree with TRBD1. Sequenced sample: cultured CD4+ T cells from blood. CDR3 protein: CASSLLRTGGASYGYTF. CDR3 sequence (DNA): TGTGCCAGCAGCTTATTAAGGACAGGGGGCGCGTCCTATGGCTACACCTTC. Supplemented by reference TRBV7-8 and TRBJ1-2, the full variable domain reads GAGVSQSPRYKVAKRGQDVALRCDPISGHVSLFWYQQALGQGPEFLTYFQNEAQLDKSGLPSDRFFAERPEGSVSTLKIQRTQQEDSAVYLCASSLLRTGGASYGYTFGSGTRLTVV.